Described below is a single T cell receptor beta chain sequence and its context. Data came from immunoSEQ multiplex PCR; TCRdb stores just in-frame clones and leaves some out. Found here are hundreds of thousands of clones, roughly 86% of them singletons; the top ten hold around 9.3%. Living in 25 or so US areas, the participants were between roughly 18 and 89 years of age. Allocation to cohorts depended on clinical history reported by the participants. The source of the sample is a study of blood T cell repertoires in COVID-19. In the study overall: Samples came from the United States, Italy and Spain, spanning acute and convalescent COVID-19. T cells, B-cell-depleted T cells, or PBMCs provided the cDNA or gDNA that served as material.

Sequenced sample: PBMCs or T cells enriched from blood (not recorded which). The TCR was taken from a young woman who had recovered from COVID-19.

In DNA form, the CDR3 reads TGTGCCAGCAGCTCCCCCTCGGGTTTACACACAGATACGCAGTATTTT. As protein: CASSSPSGLHTDTQYF. V usage is TRBV11-2 and J usage is TRBJ2-3; D gene uncertain. Deletions cut 4 bases from V and 2 bases from J, with 16 bases between. This CDR3 has 16 amino acids. In germline, CDR1 is SGHAT, CDR2 FQNNGV.